This T cell receptor (beta chain) was profiled in a study of blood T cell repertoires in COVID-19. Per the authors' pipeline: Amplification of reference gene primers was used by the study to estimate nucleated cell counts. Sequencing used immunoSEQ multiplex PCR; TCRdb keeps in-frame clones, though not all of them. From that table come the V and J calls and clone size; the DNA was used to work out D and trimming. The repertoire consists of about 180,000 clones, with roughly 87% occurring once and the leading ten covering 1% to 1.5%. Each participant's cohort was designated according to participant-reported clinical history. Germline V gives CDR1 SGDLS, CDR2 YYNGEE. V dropped 0 bases and J dropped 3; count of bases not matched to a gene: 6. The CDR3 covers 16 residues.

The TCR comes from a human donor with acute COVID-19. The donor label of this sample is uncertain. The chain has TRBV9 and TRBJ2-3; 8 nucleotides agree with TRBD2. What was sequenced was PBMCs or T cells enriched from blood (not recorded which). The CDR3 is CASSVGPSGGTDTQYF. The CDR3, as DNA: TGTGCCAGCAGCGTAGGACCCAGCGGGGGTACAGATACGCAGTATTTT.